This paragraph covers one T cell receptor (beta chain) sequence. Antigen unknown. This entry is derived from a study of cytomegalovirus exposure and HLA in healthy donors. This CDR3 spans 14 amino acids. Germline V gene lookup returns CDR1 SGDLS and CDR2 YYNGEE. The ends were cut back, 0 bases at V and 5 bases at J, with 11 bases in the middle. In the PCR, 60 Vbeta and 13 Jbeta primers were used. Using immunoSEQ multiplex PCR, the repertoire was profiled, and TCRdb retains in-frame clones only, with some absent. This table holds 100,000 to 150,000 clones, 74% found once. Points from the study as a whole: In a later analysis, parvovirus B19, influenza, CMV and Epstein-Barr virus appeared linked to several top co-occurrence clusters.

What was sequenced was PBMCs. This clonotype was obtained from a woman aged 50 to 60 in good health and CMV-seropositive. This chain uses TRBV9 with TRBJ1-2, with D unresolved. CDR3 amino acids: CASSVDQAFYGYTF. CDR3 DNA sequence: TGTGCCAGCAGCGTAGACCAAGCTTTTTATGGCTACACCTTC.